This T cell receptor (beta chain) was profiled in a study of T cell responses to AZD1222 COVID-19 vaccine. Sequenced by immunoSEQ multiplex PCR; TCRdb stores in-frame clones only, minus some. This sample has about 200,000 clones, with approximately 95% found just once. The V end lost 0 bases, the J end lost 0 bases, and 11 bases lay between the germline ends. The CDR3 consists of 16 residues. Germline CDR1 reads LGHNT; CDR2 reads FRNRAP. The chain carries TRBV12-5 and TRBJ1-2; D is undetermined. Specimen: peripheral blood, collected 28 days after the second AZD1222 dose. The receptor was isolated from an adult who received the AZD1222 COVID-19 vaccine. The CDR3 DNA reads as TGTGCTAGTGGTTTGGTACAAGGATCGGCTAACTATGGCTACACCTTC. Its protein is CASGLVQGSANYGYTF.